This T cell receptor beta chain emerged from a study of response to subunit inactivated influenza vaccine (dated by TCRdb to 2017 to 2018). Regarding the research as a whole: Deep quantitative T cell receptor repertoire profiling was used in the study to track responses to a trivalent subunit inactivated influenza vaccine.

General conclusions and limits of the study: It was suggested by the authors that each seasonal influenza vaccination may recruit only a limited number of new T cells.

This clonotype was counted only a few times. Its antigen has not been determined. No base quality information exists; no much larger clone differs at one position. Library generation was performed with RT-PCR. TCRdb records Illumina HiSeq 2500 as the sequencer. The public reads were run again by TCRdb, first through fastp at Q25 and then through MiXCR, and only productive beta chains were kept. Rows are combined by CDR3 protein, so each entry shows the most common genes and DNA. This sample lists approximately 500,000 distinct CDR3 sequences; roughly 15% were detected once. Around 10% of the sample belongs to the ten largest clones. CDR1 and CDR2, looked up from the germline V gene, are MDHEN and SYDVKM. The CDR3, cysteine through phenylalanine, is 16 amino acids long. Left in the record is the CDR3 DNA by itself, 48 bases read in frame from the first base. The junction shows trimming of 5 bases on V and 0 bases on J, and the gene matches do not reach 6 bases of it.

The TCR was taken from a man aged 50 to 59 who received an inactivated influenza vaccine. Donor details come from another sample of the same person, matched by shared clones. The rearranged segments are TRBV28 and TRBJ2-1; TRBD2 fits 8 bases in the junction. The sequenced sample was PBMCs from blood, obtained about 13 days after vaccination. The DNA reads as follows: TGTGCCAGCAGTGCACTAGCGGCGAGCTCCTACAATGAGCAGTTCTTC. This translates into CASSALAASSYNEQFF.